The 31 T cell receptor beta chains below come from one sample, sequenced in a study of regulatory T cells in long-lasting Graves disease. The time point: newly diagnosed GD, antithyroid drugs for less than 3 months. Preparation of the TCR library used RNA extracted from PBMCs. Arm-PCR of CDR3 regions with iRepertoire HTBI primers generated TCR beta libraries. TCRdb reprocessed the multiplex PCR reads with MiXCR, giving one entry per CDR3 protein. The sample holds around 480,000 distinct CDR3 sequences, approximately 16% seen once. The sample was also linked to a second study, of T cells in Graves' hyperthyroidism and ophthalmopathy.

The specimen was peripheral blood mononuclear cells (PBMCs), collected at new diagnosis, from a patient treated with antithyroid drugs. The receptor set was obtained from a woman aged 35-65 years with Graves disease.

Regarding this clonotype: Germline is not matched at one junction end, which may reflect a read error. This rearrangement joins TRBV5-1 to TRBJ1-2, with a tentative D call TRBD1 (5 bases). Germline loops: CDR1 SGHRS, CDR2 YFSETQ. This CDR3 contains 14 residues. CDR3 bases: TGTGCCAGCAGCTCTTCTGGGGCCCCCTATGGCTACACCTTC. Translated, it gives CASSSSGAPYGYTF. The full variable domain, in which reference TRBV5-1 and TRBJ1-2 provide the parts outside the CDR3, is KAGVTQTPRYLIKTRGQQVTLSCSPISGHRSVSWYQQTPGQGLQFLFEYFSETQRNKGNFPGRFSGRQFSNSRSEMNVSTLELGDSALYLCASSSSGAPYGYTFGSGTRLTVV.

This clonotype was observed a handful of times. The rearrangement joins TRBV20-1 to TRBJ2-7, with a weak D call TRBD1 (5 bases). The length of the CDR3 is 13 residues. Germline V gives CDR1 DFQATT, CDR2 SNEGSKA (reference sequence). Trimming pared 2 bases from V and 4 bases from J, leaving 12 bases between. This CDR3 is CSARILTVYEQYF. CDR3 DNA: TGCAGTGCTAGAATACTGACAGTATACGAGCAGTACTTC.

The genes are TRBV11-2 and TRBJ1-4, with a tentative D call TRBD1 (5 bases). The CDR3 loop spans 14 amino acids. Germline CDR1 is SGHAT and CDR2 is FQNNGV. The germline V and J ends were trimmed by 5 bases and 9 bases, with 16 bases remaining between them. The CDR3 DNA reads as TGTGCCAGCAGCCATATTGGGACCCACAAAAAACTGTTTTTT. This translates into CASSHIGTHKKLFF.

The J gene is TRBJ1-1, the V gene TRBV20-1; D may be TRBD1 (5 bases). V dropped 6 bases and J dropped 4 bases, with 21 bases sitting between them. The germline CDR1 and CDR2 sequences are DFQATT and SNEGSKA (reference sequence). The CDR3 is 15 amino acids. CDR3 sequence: CSAHPAEWGGTEAFF. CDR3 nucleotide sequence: TGCAGTGCACATCCTGCCGAGTGGGGCGGCACTGAAGCTTTCTTT.

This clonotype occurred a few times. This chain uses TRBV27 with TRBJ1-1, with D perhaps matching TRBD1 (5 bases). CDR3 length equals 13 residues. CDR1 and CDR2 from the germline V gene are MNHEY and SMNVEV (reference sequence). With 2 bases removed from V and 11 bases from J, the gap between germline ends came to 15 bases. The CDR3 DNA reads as TGTGCCAGCAGTTTAGGCCCAGGGTTAGGCGCTTTCTTT. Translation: CASSLGPGLGAFF.

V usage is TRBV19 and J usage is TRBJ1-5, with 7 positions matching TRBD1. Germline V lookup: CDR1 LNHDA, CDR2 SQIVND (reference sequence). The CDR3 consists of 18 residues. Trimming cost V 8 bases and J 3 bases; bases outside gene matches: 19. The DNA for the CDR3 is TGTGCCAGTCAAGGTCTCGGACAGGCCGCTCGATTCAATCAGCCCCAGCATTTT. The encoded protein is CASQGLGQAARFNQPQHF. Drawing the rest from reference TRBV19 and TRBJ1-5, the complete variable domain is DGGITQSPKYLFRKEGQNVTLSCEQNLNHDAMYWYRQDPGQGLRLIYYSQIVNDFQKGDIAEGYSVSREKKESFPLTVTSAQKNPTAFYLCASQGLGQAARFNQPQHFGDGTRLSIL.

DNA of the CDR3: TGTGCCAGCAGCTTAGAGACAGGCTCTGGAAACACCATATATTTT. Protein: CASSLETGSGNTIYF. This chain connects TRBV11-2 to TRBJ1-3; D possibly corresponds to TRBD1 (6 bases). Looked up from germline, CDR1 is SGHAT and CDR2 is FQNNGV. V lost 0 bases to trimming and J lost 0 bases, with 6 bases between them. The CDR3 has 15 residues.

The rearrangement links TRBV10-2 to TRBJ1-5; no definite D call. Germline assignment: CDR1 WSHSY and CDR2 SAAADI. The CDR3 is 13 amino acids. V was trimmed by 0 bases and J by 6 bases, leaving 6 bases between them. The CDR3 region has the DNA TGCGCCAGCAGTGAGTCGGGAGGTCAGCCCCAGCATTTT. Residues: CASSESGGQPQHF.

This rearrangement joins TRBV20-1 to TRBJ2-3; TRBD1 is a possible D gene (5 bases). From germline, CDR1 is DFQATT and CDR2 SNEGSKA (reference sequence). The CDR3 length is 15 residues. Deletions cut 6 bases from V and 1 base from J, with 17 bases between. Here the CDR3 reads CSARPIQAGTDTQYF. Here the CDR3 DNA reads TGCAGTGCCCGCCCGATACAGGCGGGCACAGATACGCAGTATTTT.

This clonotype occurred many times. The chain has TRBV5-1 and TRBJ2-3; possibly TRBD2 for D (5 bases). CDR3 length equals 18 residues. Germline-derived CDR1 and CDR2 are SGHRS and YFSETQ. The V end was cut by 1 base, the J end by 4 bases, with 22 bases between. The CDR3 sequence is CASSLRPRAGETSDTQYF. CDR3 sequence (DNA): TGCGCCAGCAGCTTGCGCCCTCGGGCCGGGGAAACTTCAGATACGCAGTATTTT.

The CDR3 coding sequence is TGTGCCAGTAGTCCAATGGGGAGGGGGACCACTCGCACCGGGGAGCTGTTTTTT. Protein product: CASSPMGRGTTRTGELFF. The chain employs TRBV19 and TRBJ2-2, with a possible D match to TRBD2 (7 bases). The CDR3 extends over 18 amino acids. V was pared by 5 bases and J by 4 bases, with 23 bases between. Per the germline V gene, CDR1 is LNHDA and CDR2 is SQIVND (reference sequence).

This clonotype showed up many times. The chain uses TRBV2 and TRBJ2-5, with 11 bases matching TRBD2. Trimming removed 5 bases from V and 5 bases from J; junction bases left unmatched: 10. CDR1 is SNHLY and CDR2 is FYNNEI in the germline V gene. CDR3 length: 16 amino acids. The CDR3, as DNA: TGTGCCAGCAGTCCTAGCAATCTAGCGGGGGGTGAGACCCAGTACTTC. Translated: CASSPSNLAGGETQYF.

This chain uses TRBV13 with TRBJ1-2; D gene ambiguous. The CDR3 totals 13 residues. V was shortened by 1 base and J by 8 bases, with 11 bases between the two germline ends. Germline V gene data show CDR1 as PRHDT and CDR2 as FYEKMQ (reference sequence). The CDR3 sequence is CASSLETRVGYTF. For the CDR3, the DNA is TGTGCCAGCAGCTTAGAGACACGGGTGGGCTACACCTTC.

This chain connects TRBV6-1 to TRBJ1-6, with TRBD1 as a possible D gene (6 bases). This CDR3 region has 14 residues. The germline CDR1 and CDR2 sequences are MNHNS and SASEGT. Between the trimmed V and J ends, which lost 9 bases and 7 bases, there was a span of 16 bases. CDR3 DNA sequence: TGTGCCAGTAAACGGGGGGGCGGCAATTCACCCCTCCACTTT. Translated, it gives CASKRGGGNSPLHF.

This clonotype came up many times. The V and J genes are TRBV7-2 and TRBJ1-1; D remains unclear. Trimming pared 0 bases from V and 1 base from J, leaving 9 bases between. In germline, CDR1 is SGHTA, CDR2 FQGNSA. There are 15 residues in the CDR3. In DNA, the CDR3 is TGTGCCAGCAGCTTAGCGGGGTCGACGAACACTGAAGCTTTCTTT. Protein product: CASSLAGSTNTEAFF.

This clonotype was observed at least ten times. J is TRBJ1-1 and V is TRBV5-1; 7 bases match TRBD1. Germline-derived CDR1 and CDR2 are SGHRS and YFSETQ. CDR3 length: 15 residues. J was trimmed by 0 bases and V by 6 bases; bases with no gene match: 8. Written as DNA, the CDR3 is TGCGCCAGCAAGGGACAGAACAACCTGAACACTGAAGCTTTCTTT. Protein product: CASKGQNNLNTEAFF.

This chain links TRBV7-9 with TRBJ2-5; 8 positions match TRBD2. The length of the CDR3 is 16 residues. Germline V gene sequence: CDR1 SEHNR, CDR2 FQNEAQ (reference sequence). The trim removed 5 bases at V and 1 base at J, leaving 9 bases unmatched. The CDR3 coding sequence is TGTGCCAGCAGCCCCCTGGGGCGGGGGGTCCAAGAGACCCAGTACTTC. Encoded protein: CASSPLGRGVQETQYF.

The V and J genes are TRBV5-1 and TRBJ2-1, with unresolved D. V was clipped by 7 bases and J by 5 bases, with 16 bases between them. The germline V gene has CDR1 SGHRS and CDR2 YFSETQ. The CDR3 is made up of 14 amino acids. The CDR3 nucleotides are TGCGCCAGCTCCAAAAGGACCGTAGACAATGAGCAGTTCTTC. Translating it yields CASSKRTVDNEQFF.

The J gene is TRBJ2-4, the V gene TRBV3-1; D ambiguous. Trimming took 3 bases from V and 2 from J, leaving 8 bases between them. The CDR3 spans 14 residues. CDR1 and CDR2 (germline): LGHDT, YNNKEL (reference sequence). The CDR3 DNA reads TGTGCCAGCAGCCAGGAAGGAACCAAAAACATTCAGTACTTC. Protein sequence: CASSQEGTKNIQYF.

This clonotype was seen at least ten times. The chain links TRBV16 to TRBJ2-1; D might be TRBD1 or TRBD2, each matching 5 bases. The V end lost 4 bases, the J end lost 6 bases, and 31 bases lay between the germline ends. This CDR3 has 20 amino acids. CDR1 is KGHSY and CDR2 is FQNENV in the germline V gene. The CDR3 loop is CASSRIEGWDQGRTGNEQFF. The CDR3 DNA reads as TGTGCCAGCAGCCGAATAGAGGGGTGGGACCAGGGCAGGACCGGCAATGAGCAGTTCTTC. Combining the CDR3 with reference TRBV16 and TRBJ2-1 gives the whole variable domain GEEVAQTPKHLVRGEGQKAKLYCAPIKGHSYVFWYQQVLKNEFKFLISFQNENVFDETGMPKERFSAKCLPNSPCSLEIQATKLEDSAVYFCASSRIEGWDQGRTGNEQFFGPGTRLTVL.

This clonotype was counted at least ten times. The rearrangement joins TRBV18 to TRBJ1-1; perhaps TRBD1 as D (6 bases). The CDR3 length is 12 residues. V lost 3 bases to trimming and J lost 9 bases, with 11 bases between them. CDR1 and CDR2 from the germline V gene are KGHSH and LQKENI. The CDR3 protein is CASSPAGDKAFF. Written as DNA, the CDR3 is TGTGCCAGCTCACCGGCCGGGGACAAAGCTTTCTTT.

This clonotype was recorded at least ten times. This CDR3 is CASRGGSGTDTQYF. In DNA, the CDR3 is TGTGCCAGCAGGGGAGGAAGTGGCACAGATACGCAGTATTTT. The chain links TRBV2 to TRBJ2-3; TRBD2 might be the D (6 bases). Trimming left V 6 bases short and J 1 base short, with 11 bases between. Germline V gene data show CDR1 as SNHLY and CDR2 as FYNNEI. This CDR3 is 14 amino acids long.

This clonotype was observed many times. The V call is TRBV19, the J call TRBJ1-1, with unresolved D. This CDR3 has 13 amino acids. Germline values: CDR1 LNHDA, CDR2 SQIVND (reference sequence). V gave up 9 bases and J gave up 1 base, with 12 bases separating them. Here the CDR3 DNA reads TGTGCCAGCAGCCCCCGACCGAACACTGAAGCTTTCTTT. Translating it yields CASSPRPNTEAFF.

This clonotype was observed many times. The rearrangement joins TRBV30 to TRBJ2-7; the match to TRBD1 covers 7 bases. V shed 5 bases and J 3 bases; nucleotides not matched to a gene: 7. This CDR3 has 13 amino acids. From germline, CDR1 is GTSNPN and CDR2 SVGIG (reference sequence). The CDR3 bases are TGTGCCTGGTCGTCAGGGGGAGACTACGAGCAGTACTTC. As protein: CAWSSGGDYEQYF. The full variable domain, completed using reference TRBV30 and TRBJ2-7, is SQTIHQWPATLVQPVGSPLSLECTVEGTSNPNLYWYRQAAGRGLQLLFYSVGIGQISSEVPQNLSASRPQDRQFILSSKKLLLSDSGFYLCAWSSGGDYEQYFGPGTRLTVT.

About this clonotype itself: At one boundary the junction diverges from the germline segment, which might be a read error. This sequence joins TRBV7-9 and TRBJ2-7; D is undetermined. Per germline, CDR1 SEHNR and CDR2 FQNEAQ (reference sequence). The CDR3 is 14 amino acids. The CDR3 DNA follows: TGTGCCAGCAGCTTAGTTGAAGCCTACTACGGGCAGTACTTC. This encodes CASSLVEAYYGQYF.

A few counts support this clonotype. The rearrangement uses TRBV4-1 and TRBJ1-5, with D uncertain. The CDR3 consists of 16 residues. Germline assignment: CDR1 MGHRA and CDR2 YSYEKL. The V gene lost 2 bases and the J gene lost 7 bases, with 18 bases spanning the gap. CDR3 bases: TGCGCCAGCAGCCAAATATGGGCCGAGGCGGCCCAGCCCCAGCATTTT. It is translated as CASSQIWAEAAQPQHF.

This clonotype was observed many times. In DNA, the CDR3 is TGCAGCGTTGAAGCAGGGGGCTGGGGCTACACCTTC. It is translated as CSVEAGGWGYTF. The rearrangement joins TRBV29-1 to TRBJ1-2; 8 bases align to TRBD1. The CDR3 has 12 residues. CDR1 and CDR2 (germline): SQVTM, ANQGSEA. The V gene end was trimmed by 1 base and the J gene end by 8 bases; junction bases not matched to a gene: 3.

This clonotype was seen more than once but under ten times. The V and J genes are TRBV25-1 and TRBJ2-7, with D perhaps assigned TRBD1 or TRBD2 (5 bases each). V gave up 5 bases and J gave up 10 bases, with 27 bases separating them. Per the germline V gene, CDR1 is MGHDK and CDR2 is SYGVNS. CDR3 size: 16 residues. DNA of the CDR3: TGTGCCAGCAGTCCCACCCCCGGGGACGGCCCCCCGGGACAGTACTTC. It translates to CASSPTPGDGPPGQYF.

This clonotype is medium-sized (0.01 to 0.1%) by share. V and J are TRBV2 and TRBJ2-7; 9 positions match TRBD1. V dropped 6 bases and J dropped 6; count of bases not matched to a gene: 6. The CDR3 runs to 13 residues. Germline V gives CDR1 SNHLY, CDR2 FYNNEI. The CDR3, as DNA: TGTGCCAGCAGAAGGACAGGGGTCGTCGAGCAGTACTTC. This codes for CASRRTGVVEQYF.

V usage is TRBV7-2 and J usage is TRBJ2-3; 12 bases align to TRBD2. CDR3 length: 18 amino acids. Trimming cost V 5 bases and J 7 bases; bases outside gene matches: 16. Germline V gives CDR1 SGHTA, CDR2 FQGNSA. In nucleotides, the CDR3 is TGTGCCAGCAGCCACCGGGGGCTAGCGGGGGGGCCGCTATATACGCAGTATTTT. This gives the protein CASSHRGLAGGPLYTQYF.

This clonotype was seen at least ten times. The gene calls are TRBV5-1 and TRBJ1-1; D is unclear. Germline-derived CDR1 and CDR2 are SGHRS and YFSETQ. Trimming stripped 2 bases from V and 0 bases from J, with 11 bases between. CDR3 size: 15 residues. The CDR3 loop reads CASSLQKSMNTEAFF. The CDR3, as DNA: TGCGCCAGCAGCTTACAGAAAAGCATGAACACTGAAGCTTTCTTT.